This entry lists 24 T cell receptor beta chains sequenced from one sample in a study of cytomegalovirus exposure and HLA in healthy donors. Use of 60 Vbeta and 13 Jbeta primers characterized the PCR. Profiling relied on immunoSEQ multiplex PCR, and the TCRdb table lists in-frame clones only, not all of them. The repertoire has more than 70,000 clones, 75% to 85% of them found once; the top ten carry more than 2.5%. The sample consisted of PBMCs. The receptors were sampled from a man in his forties or fifties in good health and CMV-seropositive.

This rearrangement joins TRBV6-5 to TRBJ2-5; 12 bases fit TRBD2. Losses at the gene ends were 7 bases for V and 0 bases for J; bases not matched to a gene: 3. Per the germline V gene, CDR1 is MNHEY and CDR2 is SVGAGI. This CDR3 comprises 15 residues. CDR3 nucleotide sequence: TGTGCCAGCAAAGGACTAGCGGGGTACCAAGAGACCCAGTACTTC. This codes for CASKGLAGYQETQYF.

About this clone: Sequence at one end of the junction differs from germline and may be a read error. This chain links TRBV7-9 with TRBJ2-6, with D tentatively TRBD1 (5 bases). Per the germline V gene, CDR1 is SEHNR and CDR2 is FQNEAQ (reference sequence). This CDR3 contains 16 residues. CDR3 coding DNA: TGTGCCAGCATCCAACCGCAGGGTACTGGGGCCAACGGCCTGACTTTC. As protein: CASIQPQGTGANGLTF.

The chain couples TRBV6-5 to TRBJ2-3, with 7 nucleotides matching TRBD1. Trimming took 0 bases from V and 6 from J; bases not matched to a gene: 6. The germline gives CDR1 MNHEY, CDR2 SVGAGI. The CDR3 extends over 15 amino acids. CDR3: CASSYSGQRTDTQYF. DNA for the CDR3: TGTGCCAGCAGTTACTCGGGACAGAGAACCGATACGCAGTATTTT.

The chain couples TRBV6-5 to TRBJ2-5; D remains ambiguous. CDR1 is MNHEY and CDR2 is SVGAGI in the germline V gene. Trimming took off 0 bases at V and 2 bases at J, with 10 bases between the two ends. This CDR3 spans 15 amino acids. CDR3: CASSYSPRTQETQYF. The CDR3 DNA is TGTGCCAGCAGTTACTCCCCTCGTACACAAGAGACCCAGTACTTC.

The chain couples TRBV15 to TRBJ2-1; 12 nucleotides agree with TRBD2. Germline CDR1 and CDR2: LNHNV and YYDKDF (reference sequence). With 0 bases clipped from V and 6 bases from J, the junction kept 9 bases outside the gene matches. The CDR3 spans 18 residues. Here the CDR3 DNA reads TGTGCCACCAGCAGAGATAGGATGGGACTAGCGGGCCTCAATGAGCAGTTCTTC. Protein: CATSRDRMGLAGLNEQFF. Using reference TRBV15 and TRBJ2-1 for the parts outside the CDR3, the full variable domain is DAMVIQNPRYQVTQFGKPVTLSCSQTLNHNVMYWYQQKSSQAPKLLFHYYDKDFNNEADTPDNFQSRRPNTSFCFLDIRSPGLGDTAMYLCATSRDRMGLAGLNEQFFGPGTRLTVL.

Only a few counts were recorded for this clone. V and J are TRBV30 and TRBJ1-2, with TRBD1 matching 9 bases. Per germline, CDR1 GTSNPN and CDR2 SVGIG (reference sequence). Trimming at V came to 3 bases and at J to 0 bases, leaving 5 bases not matched to a gene. This CDR3 is 15 amino acids long. The CDR3 DNA is TGTGCCTGGAGGACTGGGACAGGGACTAACTATGGCTACACCTTC. Amino acid sequence: CAWRTGTGTNYGYTF.

This clone was seen more than once but under ten times. The chain uses TRBV7-6 and TRBJ2-3, with a possible D match to TRBD2 (6 bases). The germline V and J ends were trimmed by 5 bases and 6 bases, with 18 bases remaining between them. Germline V gene lookup returns CDR1 SGHVS and CDR2 FNYEAQ. CDR3 length: 15 amino acids. The CDR3 loop is CASSPYSGLPDTQYF. DNA for the CDR3: TGTGCCAGCAGCCCCTATAGCGGTTTGCCCGATACGCAGTATTTT.

CDR3 loop: CASSQGGLAGEEDTQYF. CDR3 coding DNA: TGCGCCAGCAGCCAAGGGGGACTAGCGGGAGAGGAAGATACGCAGTATTTT. The chain carries TRBV4-3 and TRBJ2-3; 14 nucleotides line up with TRBD2. The V gene end was trimmed by 1 base and the J gene end by 5 bases; junction bases not matched to a gene: 5. CDR1 and CDR2 from the germline V gene are LGHNA and YSLEER. This CDR3 is built from 17 residues.

The CDR3 protein is CASSLTPSSYEQYF. In DNA form, the CDR3 reads TGTGCCAGCAGCCTTACCCCGAGCTCCTACGAGCAGTACTTC. V is TRBV11-2 and J is TRBJ2-7; D is ambiguous. Germline CDR1 reads SGHAT; CDR2 reads FQNNGV. This CDR3 has 14 amino acids. Between the trimmed V and J ends, which lost 5 bases and 0 bases, there was a span of 11 bases.

V gene TRBV7-8 combines with J gene TRBJ2-2, with 10 bases matching TRBD2. CDR1 and CDR2 (germline): SGHVS, FQNEAQ. This CDR3 region has 17 residues. The trim removed 3 bases at V and 4 bases at J, leaving 8 bases unmatched. The chain's CDR3 is CASSFTAGGPITGELFF. The CDR3 DNA is TGTGCCAGCAGCTTCACAGCGGGAGGGCCTATCACCGGGGAGCTGTTTTTT. Full variable domain (remainder filled in from reference TRBV7-8 and TRBJ2-2): GAGVSQSPRYKVAKRGQDVALRCDPISGHVSLFWYQQALGQGPEFLTYFQNEAQLDKSGLPSDRFFAERPEGSVSTLKIQRTQQEDSAVYLCASSFTAGGPITGELFFGEGSRLTVL.

This clone was recorded only once. This chain connects TRBV6-5 to TRBJ2-7; TRBD1 aligns across 8 bases. V lost 1 base and J lost 1; bases outside the gene matches: 3. The CDR3 sequence is 15 residues long. The germline V gene encodes CDR1 MNHEY and CDR2 SVGAGI. In nucleotides, the CDR3 is TGTGCCAGCAGTTACTTACAGGGGGAATCCTACGAGCAGTACTTC. As protein: CASSYLQGESYEQYF.

The chain couples TRBV7-3 to TRBJ2-7; TRBD1 matches 7 bases. The length of the CDR3 is 14 residues. V lost 0 bases to trimming and J lost 2 bases; unmatched junction nucleotides: 1. The germline V gene has CDR1 SGHTA and CDR2 FQGTGA. The CDR3 nucleotides read TGTGCCAGCAGCTTAACACAGGGGCCCTACGAGCAGTACTTC. This translates into CASSLTQGPYEQYF. Full variable domain (rest looked up from reference TRBV7-3 and TRBJ2-7): GAGVSQTPSNKVTEKGKYVELRCDPISGHTALYWYRQSLGQGPEFLIYFQGTGAADDSGLPNDRFFAVRPEGSVSTLKIQRTERGDSAVYLCASSLTQGPYEQYFGPGTRLTVT.

The chain recombines TRBV10-1 with TRBJ2-3, with a tentative D call TRBD2 (6 bases). CDR1 WNHNN and CDR2 SYGVQD come from the germline V gene (reference sequence). The CDR3 runs to 17 residues. V lost 7 bases and J 4 bases, leaving 24 bases between the germline ends. CDR3 DNA sequence: TGCGCCAGCAACAGAACCTCTAGACTAGGGGCCCCAGATACGCAGTATTTT. Translated, it gives CASNRTSRLGAPDTQYF.

This sequence joins TRBV18 and TRBJ1-5; 9 nucleotides line up with TRBD1. CDR3 length: 17 amino acids. V lost 4 bases, J lost 3 bases, and 10 bases stayed unmatched. The germline gives CDR1 KGHSH, CDR2 LQKENI. The CDR3 loop reads CASSRTGTGLLNQPQHF. CDR3 nucleotides: TGTGCCAGCTCACGGACCGGGACAGGGCTTCTCAATCAGCCCCAGCATTTT.

This chain uses TRBV7-3 with TRBJ2-6; D might be TRBD2 (6 bases). V was pared by 2 bases and J by 1 base, with 6 bases between. The CDR3 has 15 residues. Germline assignment: CDR1 SGHTA and CDR2 FQGTGA. CDR3 sequence: CASSLGGSGANVLTF. The DNA of the CDR3 is TGTGCCAGCAGCTTAGGGGGGTCTGGGGCCAACGTCCTGACTTTC.

The rearrangement joins TRBV5-1 to TRBJ1-1; 9 bases map to TRBD1. Trimming cost V 0 bases and J 1 base; bases outside gene matches: 1. This CDR3 contains 15 residues. Germline V gene lookup returns CDR1 SGHRS and CDR2 YFSETQ. CDR3 residues: CASSLEQGANTEAFF. The DNA of the CDR3 is TGCGCCAGCAGCTTGGAACAGGGGGCGAACACTGAAGCTTTCTTT.

The V call is TRBV11-2, the J call TRBJ2-3; 7 nucleotides line up with TRBD2. The junction had 8 bases not matched to a gene; V was cut back by 5 bases and J by 0 bases. CDR1 SGHAT and CDR2 FQNNGV come from the germline V gene. The CDR3 loop spans 16 amino acids. CDR3 residues: CASSPLLAESTDTQYF. The DNA of the CDR3 is TGTGCCAGCAGCCCCCTTCTAGCGGAAAGCACAGATACGCAGTATTTT.

V is TRBV6-1 and J is TRBJ1-5; D is perhaps TRBD1 (5 bases). Germline values: CDR1 MNHNS, CDR2 SASEGT. CDR3 length: 16 amino acids. V was trimmed by 4 bases and J by 4 bases, leaving 17 bases between them. The CDR3 coding sequence is TGTGCCAGCAGTGCCCTTGGGGGAGGGGTGAATCAGCCCCAGCATTTT. Its protein is CASSALGGGVNQPQHF.

The V gene is TRBV9, the J gene TRBJ1-1; the D is unclear. Germline V lookup: CDR1 SGDLS, CDR2 YYNGEE. V gave up 4 bases and J gave up 3 bases, with 7 bases separating them. This CDR3 is built from 12 residues. The CDR3 nucleotides are TGTGCCAGCAGCCCCCGGGACACTGAAGCTTTCTTT. This codes for CASSPRDTEAFF.

This clone has a single count. The V gene is TRBV19, the J gene TRBJ1-2; D is unclear. The CDR3 sequence is 12 residues long. V lost 2 bases to trimming and J lost 3 bases, with 4 bases between them. The germline CDR1 and CDR2 sequences are LNHDA and SQIVND (reference sequence). CDR3 in amino acids: CASSISDYGYTF. The CDR3 DNA is TGTGCCAGTAGTATATCCGACTATGGCTACACCTTC. The complete variable domain, with remaining parts taken from reference TRBV19 and TRBJ1-2, reads DGGITQSPKYLFRKEGQNVTLSCEQNLNHDAMYWYRQDPGQGLRLIYYSQIVNDFQKGDIAEGYSVSREKKESFPLTVTSAQKNPTAFYLCASSISDYGYTFGSGTRLTVV.

This clone was detected once. V and J are TRBV7-9 and TRBJ2-7; TRBD2 matches 8 bases. Germline CDR1 SEHNR, CDR2 FQNEAQ (reference sequence). This CDR3 contains 15 residues. The ends lost 3 bases at V and 6 bases at J; junction bases unmatched: 10. In DNA, the CDR3 is TGTGCCAGCAGCTTCTCCAGCGGGAGTGAAGGCGAGCAGTACTTC. It encodes CASSFSSGSEGEQYF. Variable domain in full (rest from reference TRBV7-9 and TRBJ2-7): DTGVSQNPRHKITKRGQNVTFRCDPISEHNRLYWYRQTLGQGPEFLTYFQNEAQLEKSRLLSDRFSAERPKGSFSTLEIQRTEQGDSAMYLCASSFSSGSEGEQYFGPGTRLTVT.

The chain recombines TRBV6-6 with TRBJ2-3, with D possibly TRBD2 on 5 matching bases. Trimming cost V 6 bases and J 2 bases, with 12 bases left between them. The CDR3 has 14 amino acids. CDR1 is MNHNY and CDR2 is SVGAGI in the germline V gene (reference sequence). The CDR3 nucleotides read TGTGCCAGCAGCCTGTGGGGAGCCACAGATACGCAGTATTTT. Residues: CASSLWGATDTQYF.

The chain uses TRBV27 and TRBJ2-1; 8 bases map to TRBD2. Germline trimming cut 3 bases from V and 5 bases from J; bases unmatched to any gene: 6. The CDR3 has 15 residues. Germline V gene data show CDR1 as MNHEY and CDR2 as SMNVEV (reference sequence). CDR3 DNA sequence: TGTGCCAGCAGTTTGGTCACTAGCGGTAACAATGAGCAGTTCTTC. Translation gives CASSLVTSGNNEQFF.

As to this clone: One junction end does not reproduce the germline sequence, and a read error may be involved. V is TRBV30 and J is TRBJ2-6; maybe TRBD2 (6 bases). The CDR3 has 16 residues. Germline V gives CDR1 GTSNPN, CDR2 SVGIG (reference sequence). CDR3 residues: CAQLRGGISGANGLTF. The CDR3 bases are TGTGCCCAGCTGCGGGGCGGGATCTCTGGGGCCAACGGCCTGACTTTC. Full variable domain (rest looked up from reference TRBV30 and TRBJ2-6): SQTIHQWPATLVQPVGSPLSLECTVEGTSNPNLYWYRQAAGRGLQLLFYSVGIGQISSEVPQNLSASRPQDRQFILSSKKLLLSDSGFYLCAQLRGGISGANGLTFGAGSRLTVL.